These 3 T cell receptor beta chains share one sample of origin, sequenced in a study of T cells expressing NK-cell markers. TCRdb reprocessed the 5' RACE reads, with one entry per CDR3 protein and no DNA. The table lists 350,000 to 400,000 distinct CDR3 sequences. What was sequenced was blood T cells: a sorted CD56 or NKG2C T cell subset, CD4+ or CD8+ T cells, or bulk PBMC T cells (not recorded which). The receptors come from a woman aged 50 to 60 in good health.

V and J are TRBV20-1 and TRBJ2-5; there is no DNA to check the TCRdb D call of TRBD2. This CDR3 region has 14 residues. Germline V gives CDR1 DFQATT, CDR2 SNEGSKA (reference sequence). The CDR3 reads CSARELGGPGTQYF.

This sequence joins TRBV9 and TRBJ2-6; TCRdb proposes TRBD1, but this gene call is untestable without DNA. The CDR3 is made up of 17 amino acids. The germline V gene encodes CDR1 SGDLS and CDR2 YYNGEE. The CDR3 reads CASAIGQTFSGANVLTF.

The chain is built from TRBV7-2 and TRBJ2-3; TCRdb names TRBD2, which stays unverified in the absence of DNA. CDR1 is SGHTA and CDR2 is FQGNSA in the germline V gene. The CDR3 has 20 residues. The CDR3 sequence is CASSLVLGSGRGSDRDTQYF.